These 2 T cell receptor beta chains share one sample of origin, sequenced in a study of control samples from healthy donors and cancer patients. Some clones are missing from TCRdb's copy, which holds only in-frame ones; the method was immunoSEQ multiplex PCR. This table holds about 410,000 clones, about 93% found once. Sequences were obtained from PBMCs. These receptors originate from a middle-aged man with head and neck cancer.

The CDR3 reads CASRGDSGSYNEQFF. The CDR3 region has the DNA TGTGCCAGCAGGGGGGACTCCGGATCCTACAATGAGCAGTTCTTC. The chain employs TRBV2 and TRBJ2-1; the D gene is possibly TRBD2 (6 bases). The V end lost 6 bases, the J end lost 1 base, and 13 bases lay between the germline ends. Germline lookup yields CDR1 SNHLY and CDR2 FYNNEI. The CDR3 length is 15 residues.

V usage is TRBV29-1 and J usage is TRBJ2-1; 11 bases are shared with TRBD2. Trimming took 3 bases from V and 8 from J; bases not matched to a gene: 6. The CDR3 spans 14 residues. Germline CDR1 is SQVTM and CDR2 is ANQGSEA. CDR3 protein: CSVDTSGSTHEQFF. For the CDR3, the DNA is TGCAGCGTTGATACTAGCGGGAGTACCCATGAGCAGTTCTTC.